This T cell receptor beta chain emerged from a study of blood T cell repertoires in COVID-19. At the level of the study: Both acute and convalescent COVID-19 samples were obtained from the United States, Italy and Spain. T cells, B-cell-depleted T cells, or PBMCs provided the cDNA or gDNA that served as material.

In the source study's methods: Nucleated cell number was recorded as an estimate derived from reference gene primer amplification. Method: immunoSEQ multiplex PCR; TCRdb's copy keeps in-frame clones and lacks some. V and J calls and clone size follow that table, whereas D and trimming were derived from the DNA. The sample shows about 210,000 clones, approximately 90% of them seen only once. The CDR3 loop spans 10 amino acids. The germline gives CDR1 GTSNPN, CDR2 SVGIG (reference sequence). V gave up 8 bases and J gave up 11 bases; unmatched junction bases: 8. Sequencing was done on a sample of peripheral blood. The chain links TRBV30 to TRBJ1-1; 7 bases fit TRBD1. The source is a man between 60 and 75 years old who had recovered from COVID-19. CDR3 nucleotide sequence: TGTGCCCTCATGCTCAGGGGGGCTTTCTTT. Amino acid sequence: CALMLRGAFF.